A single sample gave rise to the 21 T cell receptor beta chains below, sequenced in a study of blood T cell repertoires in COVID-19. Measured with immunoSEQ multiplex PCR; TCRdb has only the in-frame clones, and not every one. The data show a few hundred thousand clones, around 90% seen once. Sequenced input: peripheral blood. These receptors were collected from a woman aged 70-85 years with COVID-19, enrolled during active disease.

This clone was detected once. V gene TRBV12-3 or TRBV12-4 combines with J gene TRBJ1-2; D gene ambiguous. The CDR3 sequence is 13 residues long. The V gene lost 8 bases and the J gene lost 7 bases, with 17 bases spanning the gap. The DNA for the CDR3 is TGTGCCAGCTCGCATGGGCAGGATGGTGGCTACACCTTC. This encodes CASSHGQDGGYTF.

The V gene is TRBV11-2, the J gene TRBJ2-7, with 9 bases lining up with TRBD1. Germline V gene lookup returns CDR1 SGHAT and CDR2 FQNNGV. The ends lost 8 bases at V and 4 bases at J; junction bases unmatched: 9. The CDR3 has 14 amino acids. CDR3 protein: CASAYTGGVYEQYF. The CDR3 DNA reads TGTGCCAGCGCCTACACAGGGGGCGTTTACGAGCAGTACTTC. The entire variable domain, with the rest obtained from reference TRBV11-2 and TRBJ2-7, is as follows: EAGVAQSPRYKIIEKRQSVAFWCNPISGHATLYWYQQILGQGPKLLIQFQNNGVVDDSQLPKDRFSAERLKGVDSTLKIQPAKLEDSAVYLCASAYTGGVYEQYFGPGTRLTVT.

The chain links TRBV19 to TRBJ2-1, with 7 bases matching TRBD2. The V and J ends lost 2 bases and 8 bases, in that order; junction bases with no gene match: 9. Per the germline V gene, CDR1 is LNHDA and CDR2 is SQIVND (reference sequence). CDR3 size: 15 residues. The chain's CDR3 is CASSIQGGDFDEQFF. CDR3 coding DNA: TGTGCCAGTAGTATACAGGGAGGGGATTTTGATGAGCAGTTCTTC.

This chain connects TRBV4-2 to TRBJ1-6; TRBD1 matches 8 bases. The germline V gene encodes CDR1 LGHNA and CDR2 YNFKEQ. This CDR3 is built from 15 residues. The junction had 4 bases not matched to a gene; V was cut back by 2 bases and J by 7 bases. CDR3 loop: CASSQPDRDNSPLHF. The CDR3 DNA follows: TGTGCCAGCAGCCAACCGGACAGGGACAATTCACCCCTCCACTTT.

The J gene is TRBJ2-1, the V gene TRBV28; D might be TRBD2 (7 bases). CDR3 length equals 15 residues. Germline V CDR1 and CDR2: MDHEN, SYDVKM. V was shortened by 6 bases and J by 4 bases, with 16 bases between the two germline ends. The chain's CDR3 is CASRPGLGGYNEQFF. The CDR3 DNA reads TGTGCCAGCAGGCCTGGACTAGGGGGTTACAATGAGCAGTTCTTC.

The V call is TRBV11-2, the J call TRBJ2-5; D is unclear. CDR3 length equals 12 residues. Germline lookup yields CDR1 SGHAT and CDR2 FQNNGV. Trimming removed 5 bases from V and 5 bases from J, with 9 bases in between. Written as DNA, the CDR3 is TGTGCCAGCAGCCCCCCCGGGGAGACCCAGTACTTC. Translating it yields CASSPPGETQYF.

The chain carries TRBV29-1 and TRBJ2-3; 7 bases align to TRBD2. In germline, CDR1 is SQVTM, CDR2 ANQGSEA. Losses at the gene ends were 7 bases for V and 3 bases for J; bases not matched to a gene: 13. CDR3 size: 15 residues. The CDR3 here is CSGRPAGMRTDTQYF. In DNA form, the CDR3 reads TGCAGCGGGAGACCAGCGGGAATGAGAACAGATACGCAGTATTTT.

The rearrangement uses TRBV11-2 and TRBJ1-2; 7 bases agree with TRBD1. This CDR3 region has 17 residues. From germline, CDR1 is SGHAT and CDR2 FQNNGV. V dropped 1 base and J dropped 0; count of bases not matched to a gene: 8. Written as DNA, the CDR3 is TGTGCCAGCAGCTTAGGTGGCGGGACAGTTCCTAACTATGGCTACACCTTC. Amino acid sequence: CASSLGGGTVPNYGYTF.

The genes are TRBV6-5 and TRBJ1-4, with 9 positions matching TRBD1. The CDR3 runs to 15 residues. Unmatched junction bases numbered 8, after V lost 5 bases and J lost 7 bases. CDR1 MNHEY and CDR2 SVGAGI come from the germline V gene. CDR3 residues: CASSKTGGASEKLFF. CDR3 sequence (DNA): TGTGCCAGCAGTAAGACAGGGGGTGCGAGTGAAAAACTGTTTTTT.

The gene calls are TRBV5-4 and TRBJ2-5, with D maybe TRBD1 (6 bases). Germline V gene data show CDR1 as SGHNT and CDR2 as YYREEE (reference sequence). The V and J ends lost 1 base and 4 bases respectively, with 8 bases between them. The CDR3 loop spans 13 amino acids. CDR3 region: CASSLTGRETQYF. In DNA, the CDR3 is TGTGCCAGCAGCTTGACAGGGAGAGAGACCCAGTACTTC.

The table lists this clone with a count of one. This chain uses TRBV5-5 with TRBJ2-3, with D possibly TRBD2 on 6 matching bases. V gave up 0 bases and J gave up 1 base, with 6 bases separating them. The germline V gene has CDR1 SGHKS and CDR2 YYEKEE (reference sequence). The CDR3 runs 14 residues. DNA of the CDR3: TGTGCCAGCAGCTTGGGGGGGGGCACAGATACGCAGTATTTT. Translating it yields CASSLGGGTDTQYF. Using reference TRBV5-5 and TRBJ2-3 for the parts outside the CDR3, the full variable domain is DAGVTQSPTHLIKTRGQQVTLRCSPISGHKSVSWYQQVLGQGPQFIFQYYEKEERGRGNFPDRFSARQFPNYSSELNVNALLLGDSALYLCASSLGGGTDTQYFGPGTRLTVL.

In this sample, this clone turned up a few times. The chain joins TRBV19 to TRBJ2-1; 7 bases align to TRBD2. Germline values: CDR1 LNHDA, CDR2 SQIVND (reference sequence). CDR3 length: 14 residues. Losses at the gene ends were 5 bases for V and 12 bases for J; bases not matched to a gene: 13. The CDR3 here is CASSGEGRGTRQFF. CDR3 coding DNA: TGTGCCAGTAGTGGGGAGGGGCGCGGGACCCGGCAGTTCTTC.

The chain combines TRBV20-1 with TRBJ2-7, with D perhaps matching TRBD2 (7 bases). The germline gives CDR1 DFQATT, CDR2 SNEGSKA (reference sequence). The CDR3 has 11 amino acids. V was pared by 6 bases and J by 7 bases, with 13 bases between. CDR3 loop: CSARGAREQYF. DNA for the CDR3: TGCAGTGCACGGGGGGCGAGAGAGCAGTACTTC.

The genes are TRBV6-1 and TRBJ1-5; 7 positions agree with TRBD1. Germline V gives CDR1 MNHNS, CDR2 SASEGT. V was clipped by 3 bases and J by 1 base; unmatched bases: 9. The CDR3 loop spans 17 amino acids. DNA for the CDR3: TGTGCCAGCAGTGATGTCCTACAGGGGTTAAGCAATCAGCCCCAGCATTTT. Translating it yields CASSDVLQGLSNQPQHF.

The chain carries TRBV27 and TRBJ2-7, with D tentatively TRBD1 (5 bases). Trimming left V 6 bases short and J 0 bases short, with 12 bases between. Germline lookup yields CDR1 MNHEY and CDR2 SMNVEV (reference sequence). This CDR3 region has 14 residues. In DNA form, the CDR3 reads TGTGCCAGCAGCCCGCTGACAGCCTCCTACGAGCAGTACTTC. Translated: CASSPLTASYEQYF.

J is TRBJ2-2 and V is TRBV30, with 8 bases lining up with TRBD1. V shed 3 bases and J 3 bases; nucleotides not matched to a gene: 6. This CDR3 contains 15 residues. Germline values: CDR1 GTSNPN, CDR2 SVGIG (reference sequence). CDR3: CAWSPGTGYTGELFF. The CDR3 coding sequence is TGTGCCTGGAGCCCCGGGACAGGCTACACCGGGGAGCTGTTTTTT.

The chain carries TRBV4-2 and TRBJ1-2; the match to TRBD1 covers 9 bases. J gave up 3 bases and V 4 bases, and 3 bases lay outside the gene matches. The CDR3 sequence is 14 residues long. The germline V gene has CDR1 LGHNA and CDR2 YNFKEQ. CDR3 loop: CASSLRTGDYGYTF. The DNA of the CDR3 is TGTGCCAGCAGCCTACGGACAGGGGACTATGGCTACACCTTC.

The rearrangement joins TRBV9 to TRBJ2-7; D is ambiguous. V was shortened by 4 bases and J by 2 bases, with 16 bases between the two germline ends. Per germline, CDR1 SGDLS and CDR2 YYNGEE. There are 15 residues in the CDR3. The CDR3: CASSPGAQVPYEQYF. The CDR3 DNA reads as TGTGCCAGCAGCCCCGGAGCTCAAGTCCCCTACGAGCAGTACTTC.

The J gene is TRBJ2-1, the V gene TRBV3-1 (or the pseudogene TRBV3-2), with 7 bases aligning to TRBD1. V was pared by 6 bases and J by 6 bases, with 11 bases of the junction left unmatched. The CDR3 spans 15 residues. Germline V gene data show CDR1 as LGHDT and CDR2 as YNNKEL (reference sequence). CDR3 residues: CASSLRQGFINEQFF. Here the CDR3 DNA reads TGTGCCAGCAGTCTTCGACAGGGATTTATCAATGAGCAGTTCTTC.

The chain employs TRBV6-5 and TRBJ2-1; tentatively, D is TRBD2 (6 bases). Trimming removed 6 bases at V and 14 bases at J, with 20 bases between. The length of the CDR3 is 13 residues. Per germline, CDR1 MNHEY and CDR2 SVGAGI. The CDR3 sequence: CASRVSSVGRKFF. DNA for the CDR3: TGTGCCAGCAGGGTATCTAGCGTAGGACGAAAGTTCTTC.

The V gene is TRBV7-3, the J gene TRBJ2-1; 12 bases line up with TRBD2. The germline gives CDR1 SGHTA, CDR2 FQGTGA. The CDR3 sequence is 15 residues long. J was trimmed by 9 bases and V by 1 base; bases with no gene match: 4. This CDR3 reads CASSLRLAGGSEQFF. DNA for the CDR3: TGTGCCAGCAGCTTAAGGCTAGCGGGAGGGAGTGAGCAGTTCTTC.